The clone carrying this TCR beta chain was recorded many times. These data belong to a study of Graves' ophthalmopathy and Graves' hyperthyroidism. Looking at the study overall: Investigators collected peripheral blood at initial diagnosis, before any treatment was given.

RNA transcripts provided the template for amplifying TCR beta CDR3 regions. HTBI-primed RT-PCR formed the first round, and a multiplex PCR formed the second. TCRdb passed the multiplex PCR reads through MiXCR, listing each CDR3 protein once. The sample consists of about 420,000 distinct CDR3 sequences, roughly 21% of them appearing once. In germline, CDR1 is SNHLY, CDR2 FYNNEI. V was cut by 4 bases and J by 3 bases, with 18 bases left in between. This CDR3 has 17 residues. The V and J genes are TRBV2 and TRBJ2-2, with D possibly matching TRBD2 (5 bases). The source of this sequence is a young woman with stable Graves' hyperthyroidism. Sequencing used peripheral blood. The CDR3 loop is CASSVSRARGDTGELFF. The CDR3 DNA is TGTGCCAGCAGTGTCTCACGGGCCCGGGGTGACACCGGGGAGCTGTTTTTT.